Each of the 24 T cell receptor beta chains below was sequenced from the same sample in a study of cytomegalovirus exposure and HLA in healthy donors. The PCR used 60 Vbeta and 13 Jbeta primers. The assay was immunoSEQ multiplex PCR, and TCRdb's table has in-frame clones only and misses some. The table has roughly 90,000 clones, around 70% seen once. Sample: PBMCs. Every receptor here comes from a young man in good health and CMV-seropositive.

The chain has TRBV5-4 and TRBJ2-7, with TRBD2 identical over 7 bases. Germline loops: CDR1 SGHNT, CDR2 YYREEE (reference sequence). CDR3 length equals 14 residues. V lost 0 bases, J lost 3 bases, and 3 bases stayed unmatched. CDR3 DNA: TGTGCCAGCAGCTTGGATGGCGGGGGCTACGAGCAGTACTTC. Translating it yields CASSLDGGGYEQYF.

The J gene is TRBJ2-6, the V gene TRBV9; possible D gene TRBD2, 5 bases. The CDR3 sequence is 18 residues long. Trimming left V 1 base short and J 0 bases short, with 14 bases between. Germline V lookup: CDR1 SGDLS, CDR2 YYNGEE. The CDR3 loop is CASSVRGSDFSGANVLTF. The CDR3 nucleotides are TGTGCCAGCAGCGTAAGAGGGTCCGATTTCTCTGGGGCCAACGTCCTGACTTTC.

This clone was found a few times. The chain combines TRBV9 with TRBJ1-4; TRBD1 agrees at 7 bases. This CDR3 region has 15 residues. Germline CDR1 SGDLS, CDR2 YYNGEE. After removal of 4 bases from V and 7 bases from J, the junction contained 10 bases not matched to a gene. CDR3 nucleotides: TGTGCCAGCAGCTTACAGGGGAAACGGGCTGAAAAACTGTTTTTT. Translating it yields CASSLQGKRAEKLFF.

This sequence joins TRBV14 and TRBJ2-5; the D is unclear. Germline values: CDR1 SGHDN, CDR2 FVKESK. The germline V and J ends were trimmed by 0 bases and 1 base, with 9 bases remaining between them. This CDR3 region has 15 residues. The CDR3 spells CASSQEYGAQETQYF. Here the CDR3 DNA reads TGTGCCAGCAGCCAAGAGTACGGTGCCCAAGAGACCCAGTACTTC.

J is TRBJ1-2 and V is TRBV6-1, with a tentative D call TRBD1 (5 bases). The V end lost 1 base, the J end lost 5 bases, and 8 bases lay between the germline ends. The CDR3 is made up of 13 amino acids. Germline lookup yields CDR1 MNHNS and CDR2 SASEGT. Here the CDR3 DNA reads TGTGCCAGCAGTGAAGGGGGCTATTATGGCTACACCTTC. Amino acids: CASSEGGYYGYTF.

The V gene is TRBV6-5, the J gene TRBJ2-7; TRBD1 matches at 8 bases. This CDR3 spans 14 amino acids. The trim removed 7 bases at V and 7 bases at J, leaving 12 bases unmatched. Looked up from germline, CDR1 is MNHEY and CDR2 is SVGAGI. CDR3 in amino acids: CASTPGTGGWEQYF. The DNA of the CDR3 is TGTGCCAGCACCCCCGGGACAGGTGGGTGGGAGCAGTACTTC.

This clone has a single count. V and J are TRBV28 and TRBJ2-3; 8 bases map to TRBD2. The germline gives CDR1 MDHEN, CDR2 SYDVKM. With V trimmed by 11 bases and J by 2 bases, 9 bases remained unmatched. This CDR3 spans 14 amino acids. For the CDR3, the DNA is TGTGCCGGCCGCGCGGGAGGCCCCACAGATACGCAGTATTTT. This encodes CAGRAGGPTDTQYF.

The CDR3 protein is CASSGQGWDTEAFF. For the CDR3, the DNA is TGTGCCAGCAGCGGTCAGGGGTGGGACACTGAAGCTTTCTTT. J is TRBJ1-1 and V is TRBV9, with a tentative D call TRBD1 (6 bases). Germline V gene sequence: CDR1 SGDLS, CDR2 YYNGEE. The length of the CDR3 is 14 residues. V was cut by 3 bases and J by 3 bases, with 12 bases left in between.

The V and J genes are TRBV7-9 and TRBJ2-1, with D possibly TRBD2 on 6 matching bases. V lost 2 bases, J lost 5 bases, and 19 bases lay in between. CDR1 and CDR2 from the germline V gene are SEHNR and FQNEAQ (reference sequence). The CDR3 length is 17 residues. The DNA of the CDR3 is TGTGCCAGCAGCTTACCCTACGGGACCCCGGGGGACAATGAGCAGTTCTTC. Its protein product is CASSLPYGTPGDNEQFF. The variable domain in full, with the rest retrieved from reference TRBV7-9 and TRBJ2-1, is DTGVSQNPRHKITKRGQNVTFRCDPISEHNRLYWYRQTLGQGPEFLTYFQNEAQLEKSRLLSDRFSAERPKGSFSTLEIQRTEQGDSAMYLCASSLPYGTPGDNEQFFGPGTRLTVL.

This rearrangement joins TRBV27 to TRBJ2-1; 8 bases match TRBD2. Germline CDR1 is MNHEY and CDR2 is SMNVEV (reference sequence). The CDR3 has 14 residues. Trimming at V came to 5 bases and at J to 2 bases, leaving 2 bases not matched to a gene. CDR3 nucleotides: TGTGCCAGCAGTAGCGGGAGCACCTACAATGAGCAGTTCTTC. Its translation is CASSSGSTYNEQFF.

The chain has TRBV5-1 and TRBJ2-5; D possibly corresponds to TRBD1 (5 bases). The V gene's germline CDR1 is SGHRS and CDR2 YFSETQ. V was cut by 2 bases and J by 5 bases, with 16 bases left in between. The length of the CDR3 is 15 residues. Here the CDR3 reads CASSLYQGNWETQYF. The CDR3 DNA follows: TGCGCCAGCAGCTTATATCAGGGCAACTGGGAGACCCAGTACTTC.

V gene TRBV18 combines with J gene TRBJ2-3; the D is unclear. This CDR3 region has 16 residues. V dropped 3 bases and J dropped 0 bases, with 13 bases sitting between them. Per the germline V gene, CDR1 is KGHSH and CDR2 is LQKENI. The CDR3 sequence: CASSPRPTSSTDTQYF. CDR3 DNA: TGTGCCAGCTCACCGCGCCCAACCTCTAGCACAGATACGCAGTATTTT.

The J gene is TRBJ1-4, the V gene TRBV19; 11 bases match TRBD1. J lost 5 bases, V lost 4 bases, and 3 bases had no gene match. Germline CDR1 LNHDA, CDR2 SQIVND (reference sequence). The CDR3 is made up of 15 amino acids. The CDR3 spells CASSKRTGGNEKLFF. CDR3 nucleotides: TGTGCCAGTAGTAAACGGACAGGGGGCAATGAAAAACTGTTTTTT.

The V call is TRBV7-2, the J call TRBJ2-1, with a tentative D call TRBD2 (6 bases). V lost 5 bases to trimming and J lost 0 bases, with 14 bases between them. Germline lookup yields CDR1 SGHTA and CDR2 FQGNSA. The CDR3 is made up of 16 amino acids. The CDR3 DNA sequence: TGTGCCAGCAGCCTACGCGGGACTGGCTCCTACAATGAGCAGTTCTTC. The encoded protein is CASSLRGTGSYNEQFF.

The chain uses TRBV5-4 and TRBJ1-3; 8 nucleotides line up with TRBD1. Germline CDR1 SGHNT, CDR2 YYREEE (reference sequence). This CDR3 has 13 residues. Unmatched junction bases numbered 4, after V lost 7 bases and J lost 4 bases. This chain's CDR3 is CASQGASGNTIYF. As DNA, the CDR3 is TGTGCCAGCCAGGGGGCATCGGGAAACACCATATATTTT.

The rearrangement uses TRBV15 and TRBJ2-4, with D tentatively TRBD2 (5 bases). From germline, CDR1 is LNHNV and CDR2 YYDKDF (reference sequence). The CDR3 spans 15 residues. Trimming removed 3 bases at V and 3 bases at J, with 12 bases between. CDR3 nucleotides: TGTGCCACCAGCAGTGGCGAAGACTACAAAAACATTCAGTACTTC. Translating it yields CATSSGEDYKNIQYF. The full variable domain, its missing parts supplied by reference TRBV15 and TRBJ2-4, is DAMVIQNPRYQVTQFGKPVTLSCSQTLNHNVMYWYQQKSSQAPKLLFHYYDKDFNNEADTPDNFQSRRPNTSFCFLDIRSPGLGDTAMYLCATSSGEDYKNIQYFGAGTRLSVL.

J is TRBJ2-1 and V is TRBV7-7; the match to TRBD2 covers 7 bases. V was clipped by 1 base and J by 8 bases; unmatched bases: 11. From germline, CDR1 is SSHAT and CDR2 FNYEAQ (reference sequence). CDR3 size: 16 residues. The CDR3: CASSLGLASDVDEQFF. CDR3 sequence (DNA): TGTGCCAGCAGCTTAGGACTAGCCTCCGACGTCGATGAGCAGTTCTTC.

This rearrangement joins TRBV7-6 to TRBJ1-1, with TRBD1 matching over 8 bases. The CDR3 has 16 amino acids. The germline gives CDR1 SGHVS, CDR2 FNYEAQ. V dropped 4 bases and J dropped 0; count of bases not matched to a gene: 7. The CDR3 region is CASSYDRGGMNTEAFF. Here the CDR3 DNA reads TGTGCCAGCAGCTACGACAGGGGAGGAATGAACACTGAAGCTTTCTTT.

This clone was counted a few times. The chain joins TRBV29-1 to TRBJ1-3; TRBD1 agrees at 7 bases. The CDR3 runs 12 residues. Losses at the gene ends were 6 bases for V and 4 bases for J; bases not matched to a gene: 3. Germline V CDR1 and CDR2: SQVTM, ANQGSEA. CDR3 DNA: TGCAGCGTGGAGGGGGCCGGAAACACCATATATTTT. It codes for CSVEGAGNTIYF. Variable domain in full (rest from reference TRBV29-1 and TRBJ1-3): SAVISQKPSRDICQRGTSLTIQCQVDSQVTMMFWYRQQPGQSLTLIATANQGSEATYESGFVIDKFPISRPNLTFSTLTVSNMSPEDSSIYLCSVEGAGNTIYFGEGSWLTVV.

The chain employs TRBV9 and TRBJ2-1, with a weak D call TRBD1 (5 bases). The CDR3 length is 15 residues. Germline CDR1 and CDR2: SGDLS and YYNGEE. V lost 4 bases to trimming and J lost 5 bases, with 16 bases between them. The CDR3 coding sequence is TGTGCCAGCAGCCTTTGGGAAGGACACAACAATGAGCAGTTCTTC. It codes for CASSLWEGHNNEQFF.

The chain combines TRBV28 with TRBJ1-4; D perhaps matches TRBD1 (5 bases). Germline lookup yields CDR1 MDHEN and CDR2 SYDVKM. The CDR3 length is 18 residues. The V end was cut by 1 base, the J end by 5 bases, with 20 bases between. CDR3 amino acids: CASSLSQGRGEGNEKLFF. DNA for the CDR3: TGTGCCAGCAGTTTATCCCAGGGTCGTGGGGAAGGGAATGAAAAACTGTTTTTT.

DNA of the CDR3: TGCGCCAGCAGCCAAGATTATATGGGGGGGACTGAAGCTTTCTTT. Protein: CASSQDYMGGTEAFF. The chain carries TRBV4-1 and TRBJ1-1, with D perhaps matching TRBD1 (5 bases). Germline V gene data show CDR1 as MGHRA and CDR2 as YSYEKL. Trimming stripped 0 bases from V and 5 bases from J, with 13 bases between. CDR3 length: 15 amino acids.

The chain combines TRBV9 with TRBJ2-1; D remains unclear. The V gene lost 5 bases and the J gene lost 8 bases, with 17 bases spanning the gap. CDR1 SGDLS and CDR2 YYNGEE come from the germline V gene. The CDR3 contains 14 residues. CDR3 in amino acids: CASSGLPVADEQFF. As DNA, the CDR3 is TGTGCCAGCAGTGGGCTGCCCGTCGCTGATGAGCAGTTCTTC.

This clone was recorded a few times. The V call is TRBV7-8, the J call TRBJ2-2; D might be TRBD2 (6 bases). Germline assignment: CDR1 SGHVS and CDR2 FQNEAQ. There are 17 residues in the CDR3. V lost 5 bases, J lost 2 bases, and 18 bases lay in between. CDR3 in amino acids: CASSTPGTSVNTGELFF. The CDR3 DNA reads as TGTGCCAGCAGCACGCCCGGGACTTCAGTTAACACCGGGGAGCTGTTTTTT.